This entry concerns a single T cell receptor (beta chain). Looked up from germline, CDR1 is SGHVS and CDR2 is FNYEAQ. CDR3 length: 14 amino acids. The ends lost 5 bases at V and 8 bases at J; junction bases unmatched: 10. Study processing details: Estimation of nucleated cell counts was performed using reference gene primer amplification. The assay was immunoSEQ multiplex PCR, and TCRdb's table has in-frame clones only and misses some. For V, J and clone size, that table is used; D and trimming come from the DNA. The sample lists some 430,000 clones; 90% were seen once. This entry comes from a study of blood T cell repertoires in COVID-19. Study background: Material from acute and convalescent COVID-19 was sourced from the United States, Italy and Spain. T cells, B-cell-depleted T cells, or PBMCs provided the cDNA or gDNA that served as material.

Sequencing was carried out using PBMCs or T cells enriched from blood (not recorded which). This clonotype was sampled from a man in his late teens or twenties who had recovered from COVID-19. This chain joins TRBV7-6 and TRBJ1-1, with 8 positions matching TRBD1. The CDR3 here is CASSQGAWAPEAFF. The CDR3 bases are TGTGCCAGCAGCCAGGGGGCTTGGGCGCCCGAAGCTTTCTTT.